This entry features one T cell receptor beta chain sequence. Its antigen is as yet unknown. Sequenced by immunoSEQ multiplex PCR; TCRdb stores in-frame clones only, minus some. The sample shows 100,000 or so clones, more than 70% of them seen only once. The data originate from a study of T cell responses to AZD1222 COVID-19 vaccine. Whole-study findings and limits: Spike was spanned by vaccine-associated CD4 TCRs, which were dominant at 160-218 and 743-854.

Trimming left V 5 bases short and J 3 bases short, with 10 bases between. Germline V gives CDR1 SEHNR, CDR2 FQNEAQ (reference sequence). This CDR3 is 13 amino acids long. The sequencing here drew on peripheral blood, taken 28 days after the second AZD1222 dose. The receptor was isolated from an adult who received the AZD1222 COVID-19 vaccine. The chain links TRBV7-9 to TRBJ1-2; possible D gene TRBD1, 5 bases. In DNA form, the CDR3 reads TGTGCCAGCAGCCGGGACGTAGACTATGGCTACACCTTC. Protein: CASSRDVDYGYTF.